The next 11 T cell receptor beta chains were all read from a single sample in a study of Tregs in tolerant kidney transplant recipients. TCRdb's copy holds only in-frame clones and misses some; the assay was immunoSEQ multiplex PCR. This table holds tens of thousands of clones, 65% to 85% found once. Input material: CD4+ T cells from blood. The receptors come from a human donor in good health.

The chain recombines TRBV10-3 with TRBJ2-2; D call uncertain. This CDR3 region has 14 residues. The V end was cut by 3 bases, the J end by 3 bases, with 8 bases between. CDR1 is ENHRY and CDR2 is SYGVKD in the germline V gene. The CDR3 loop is CAISETGYTGELFF. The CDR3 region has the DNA TGTGCCATCAGTGAAACTGGGTACACCGGGGAGCTGTTTTTT.

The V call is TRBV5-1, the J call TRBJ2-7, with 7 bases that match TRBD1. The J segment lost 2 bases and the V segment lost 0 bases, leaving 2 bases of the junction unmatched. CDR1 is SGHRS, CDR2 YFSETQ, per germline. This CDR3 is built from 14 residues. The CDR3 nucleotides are TGCGCCAGCAGCTTGGGGGACAGCCCCTACGAGCAGTACTTC. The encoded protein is CASSLGDSPYEQYF.

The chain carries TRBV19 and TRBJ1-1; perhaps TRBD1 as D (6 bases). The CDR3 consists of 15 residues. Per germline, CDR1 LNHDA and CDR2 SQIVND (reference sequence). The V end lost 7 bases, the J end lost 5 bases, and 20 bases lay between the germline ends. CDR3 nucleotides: TGTGCCAGTACCTCAAGGGGGGGGGCTCGGACTGAAGCTTTCTTT. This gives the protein CASTSRGGARTEAFF.

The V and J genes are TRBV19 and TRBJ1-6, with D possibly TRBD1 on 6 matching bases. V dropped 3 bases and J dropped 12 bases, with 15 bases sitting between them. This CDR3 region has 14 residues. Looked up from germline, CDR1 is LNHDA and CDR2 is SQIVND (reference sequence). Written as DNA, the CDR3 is TGTGCCAGTAGTATCCCCAACAGGGTACAACCCCTCCACTTT. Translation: CASSIPNRVQPLHF.

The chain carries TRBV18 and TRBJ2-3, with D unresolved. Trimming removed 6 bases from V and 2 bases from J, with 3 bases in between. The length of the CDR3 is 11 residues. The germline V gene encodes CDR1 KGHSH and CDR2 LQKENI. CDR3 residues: CASSVTDTQYF. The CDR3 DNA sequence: TGTGCCAGCTCCGTCACAGATACGCAGTATTTT.

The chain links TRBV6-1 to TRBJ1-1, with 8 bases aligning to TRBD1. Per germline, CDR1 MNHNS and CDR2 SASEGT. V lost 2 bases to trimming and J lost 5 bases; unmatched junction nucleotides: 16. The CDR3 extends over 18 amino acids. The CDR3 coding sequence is TGTGCCAGCAGTGAAAAGGGGGCCCCCAGGGGGCGACGGACTGAAGCTTTCTTT. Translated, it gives CASSEKGAPRGRRTEAFF.

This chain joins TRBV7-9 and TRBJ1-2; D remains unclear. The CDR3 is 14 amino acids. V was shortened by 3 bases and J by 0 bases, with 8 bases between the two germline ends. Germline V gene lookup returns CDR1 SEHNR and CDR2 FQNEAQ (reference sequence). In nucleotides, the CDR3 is TGTGCCAGCAGCTTGGGAGGGTCTAACTATGGCTACACCTTC. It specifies CASSLGGSNYGYTF.

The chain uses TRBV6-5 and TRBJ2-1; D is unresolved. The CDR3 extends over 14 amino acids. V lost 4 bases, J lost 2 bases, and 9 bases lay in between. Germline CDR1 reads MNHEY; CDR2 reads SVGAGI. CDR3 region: CASSFLPAYNEQFF. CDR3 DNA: TGTGCCAGCAGTTTTCTTCCCGCCTACAATGAGCAGTTCTTC.

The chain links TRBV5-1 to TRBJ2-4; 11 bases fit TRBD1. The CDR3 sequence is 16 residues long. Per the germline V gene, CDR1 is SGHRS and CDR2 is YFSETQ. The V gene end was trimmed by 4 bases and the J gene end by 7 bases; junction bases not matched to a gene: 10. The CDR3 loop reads CASSVYPGQGGNIQYF. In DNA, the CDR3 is TGCGCCAGCAGCGTTTACCCGGGACAGGGGGGGAACATTCAGTACTTC.

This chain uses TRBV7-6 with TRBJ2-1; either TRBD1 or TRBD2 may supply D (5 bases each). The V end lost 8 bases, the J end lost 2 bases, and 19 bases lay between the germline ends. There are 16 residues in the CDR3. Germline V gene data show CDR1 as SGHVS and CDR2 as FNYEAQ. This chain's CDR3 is CASGDTTGRPYNEQFF. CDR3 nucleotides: TGTGCCAGCGGCGATACAACGGGACGACCCTACAATGAGCAGTTCTTC. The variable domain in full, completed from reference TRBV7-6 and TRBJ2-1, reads GAGVSQSPRYKVTKRGQDVALRCDPISGHVSLYWYRQALGQGPEFLTYFNYEAQQDKSGLPNDRFSAERPEGSISTLTIQRTEQRDSAMYRCASGDTTGRPYNEQFFGPGTRLTVL.

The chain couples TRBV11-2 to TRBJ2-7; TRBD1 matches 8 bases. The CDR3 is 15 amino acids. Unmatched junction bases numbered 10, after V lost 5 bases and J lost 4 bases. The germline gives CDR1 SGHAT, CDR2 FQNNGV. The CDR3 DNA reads TGTGCCAGCAGCGCCATAACAGGGGGTGGATACGAGCAGTACTTC. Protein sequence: CASSAITGGGYEQYF. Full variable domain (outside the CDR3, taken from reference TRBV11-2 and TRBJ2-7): EAGVAQSPRYKIIEKRQSVAFWCNPISGHATLYWYQQILGQGPKLLIQFQNNGVVDDSQLPKDRFSAERLKGVDSTLKIQPAKLEDSAVYLCASSAITGGGYEQYFGPGTRLTVT.